The 4 T cell receptor beta chains presented below share a single source sample, sequenced in a study of monozygotic twins with inflammatory bowel disease. For each CDR3 protein, TCRdb gives one entry from its re-call of the 5' RACE reads, without DNA. The table for this sample gives approximately 100,000 distinct CDR3 sequences. The sample was blood. Every receptor here comes from a human donor with ulcerative colitis or Crohn's disease, or a healthy co-twin of an affected twin (not recorded which).

V and J are TRBV6-4 and TRBJ2-2. CDR3 length equals 17 residues. The germline V gene encodes CDR1 MRHNA and CDR2 SNTAGT. CDR3 in amino acids: CASSDSIIRLSTGELFF.

The rearrangement uses TRBV28 and TRBJ2-7; the D gene TCRdb calls, TRBD2, cannot be checked with no DNA. CDR1 and CDR2 (germline): MDHEN, SYDVKM. The CDR3 length is 15 residues. CDR3 sequence reads: CASRMEASDGREQYF.

The chain employs TRBV7-2 and TRBJ2-5; there is no DNA to check the TCRdb D call of TRBD2. The germline V gene has CDR1 SGHTA and CDR2 FQGNSA. The CDR3 extends over 15 amino acids. The CDR3 reads CASSLVFSSVETQYF.

V usage is TRBV12-3 or TRBV12-4 and J usage is TRBJ1-5. The CDR3 contains 16 residues. CDR3 sequence: CASSTGRLNSNQPQHF.